This entry lists 30 T cell receptor beta chains sequenced from one sample in a study of blood T cell repertoires in COVID-19. Profiled with immunoSEQ multiplex PCR; TCRdb holds only in-frame clones, not every one. The table has more than 150,000 clones, around 80% seen once. The sample comprised PBMCs or T cells enriched from blood (not recorded which). The origin of the receptors is a man aged 55 to 70 who had been exposed to COVID-19.

This sequence joins TRBV3-1 (or the pseudogene TRBV3-2) and TRBJ1-6, with TRBD1 matching 7 bases. The CDR3 is 17 residues long. Germline CDR1 and CDR2: LGHDT and YNNKEL (reference sequence). V lost 0 bases to trimming and J lost 10 bases; unmatched junction nucleotides: 12. DNA for the CDR3: TGTGCCAGCAGCCAAGATCGGACAGGAGGAGTAGAATCACCCCTCCACTTT. Translated: CASSQDRTGGVESPLHF.

The rearrangement joins TRBV5-8 to TRBJ1-1; D might be TRBD1 (6 bases). Per germline, CDR1 SGHTS and CDR2 YDEGEE. The CDR3 sequence is 18 residues long. V shed 4 bases and J shed 1 base, with 23 bases lying between them. In DNA, the CDR3 is TGTGCCAGCAGCCCAACCAGGGGCCTCGGGCCTGGGAACACTGAAGCTTTCTTT. It yields the protein CASSPTRGLGPGNTEAFF.

This chain links TRBV27 with TRBJ2-7; a possible D gene is TRBD1 (6 bases). The V end was cut by 5 bases, the J end by 2 bases, with 10 bases between. The germline V gene has CDR1 MNHEY and CDR2 SMNVEV (reference sequence). The CDR3 has 13 amino acids. CDR3 in amino acids: CASSAQGTYEQYF. CDR3 bases: TGTGCCAGCAGTGCACAGGGCACCTACGAGCAGTACTTC.

The V and J genes are TRBV7-9 and TRBJ1-1; 8 nucleotides agree with TRBD1. The CDR3 extends over 13 amino acids. After removal of 4 bases from V and 7 bases from J, the junction contained 5 bases not matched to a gene. Per the germline V gene, CDR1 is SEHNR and CDR2 is FQNEAQ (reference sequence). The CDR3 DNA reads as TGTGCCAGCAGCTCTAACAGGGGGTTTGAAGCTTTCTTT. It codes for CASSSNRGFEAFF.

The sample holds one count of this clone. The V call is TRBV2, the J call TRBJ2-1; 7 bases are shared with TRBD2. The V gene end was trimmed by 1 base and the J gene end by 6 bases; junction bases not matched to a gene: 12. CDR3 length equals 17 residues. Germline V gene sequence: CDR1 SNHLY, CDR2 FYNNEI. The CDR3 sequence is CASSEDRSGNGRNEQFF. The CDR3 coding sequence is TGTGCCAGCAGTGAAGACAGGAGCGGGAACGGGCGCAATGAGCAGTTCTTC. The full variable domain, in which reference TRBV2 and TRBJ2-1 provide the parts outside the CDR3, is EPEVTQTPSHQVTQMGQEVILRCVPISNHLYFYWYRQILGQKVEFLVSFYNNEISEKSEIFDDQFSVERPDGSNFTLKIRSTKLEDSAMYFCASSEDRSGNGRNEQFFGPGTRLTVL.

This chain uses TRBV7-7 with TRBJ2-1; 8 bases are shared with TRBD1. V was pared by 3 bases and J by 7 bases, with 8 bases of the junction left unmatched. Germline CDR1 SSHAT, CDR2 FNYEAQ (reference sequence). This CDR3 spans 15 amino acids. CDR3 in DNA: TGTGCCAGCAGCTTGACCCCGCGGGACAGGAATGAGCAGTTCTTC. It translates to CASSLTPRDRNEQFF.

This clone was picked up a small number of times. This specimen includes other DNA sequences encoding the same CDR3. The chain recombines TRBV29-1 with TRBJ1-2; maybe TRBD1 (5 bases). Germline V gene sequence: CDR1 SQVTM, CDR2 ANQGSEA. The V end was cut by 2 bases, the J end by 2 bases, with 9 bases between. This CDR3 is built from 13 residues. CDR3 DNA: TGCAGCGTTGAAACAGGCGGAAACTATGGCTACACCTTC. Amino acid sequence: CSVETGGNYGYTF.

The V call is TRBV29-1, the J call TRBJ2-1; D not certain. This CDR3 is 14 amino acids long. The germline V and J ends were trimmed by 6 bases and 3 bases, with 15 bases remaining between them. Germline CDR1 and CDR2: SQVTM and ANQGSEA. The CDR3 is CSVTKASNYNEQFF. The CDR3 bases are TGCAGCGTCACGAAGGCTAGTAACTACAATGAGCAGTTCTTC.

The CDR3 DNA reads TGTGCCAGCAGTTTTTTGGACAGCAATTCACCCCTCCACTTT. Translating it yields CASSFLDSNSPLHF. This chain links TRBV27 with TRBJ1-6; D might be TRBD1 (6 bases). The CDR3 is made up of 14 amino acids. Germline CDR1 and CDR2: MNHEY and SMNVEV (reference sequence). The ends were cut back, 3 bases at V and 7 bases at J, with 10 bases in the middle.

The V gene is TRBV24-1, the J gene TRBJ2-2; TRBD2 matches at 9 bases. V was clipped by 4 bases and J by 6 bases; unmatched bases: 8. This CDR3 comprises 16 residues. Per germline, CDR1 KGHDR and CDR2 SFDVKD. CDR3 DNA sequence: TGTGCCACCAGTGACCATAGCGGGAGATTCTCCGGGGAGCTGTTTTTT. Encoded protein: CATSDHSGRFSGELFF.

The chain carries TRBV7-9 and TRBJ2-5, with 10 bases lining up with TRBD2. The CDR3 spans 14 residues. CDR1 is SEHNR and CDR2 is FQNEAQ in the germline V gene (reference sequence). V was clipped by 8 bases and J by 1 base; unmatched bases: 4. CDR3 in amino acids: CASQLAGAQETQYF. The DNA for the CDR3 is TGTGCCAGCCAGCTAGCGGGAGCCCAAGAGACCCAGTACTTC.

This sequence joins TRBV27 and TRBJ1-3; 9 bases agree with TRBD1. This CDR3 region has 15 residues. Germline V gives CDR1 MNHEY, CDR2 SMNVEV (reference sequence). Losses at the gene ends were 5 bases for V and 0 bases for J; bases not matched to a gene: 2. The CDR3 DNA is TGTGCCAGCAGTCCGACAGGGGGCTCTGGAAACACCATATATTTT. Protein sequence: CASSPTGGSGNTIYF.

The rearrangement links TRBV24-1 to TRBJ2-7; TRBD1 aligns across 9 bases. J lost 3 bases, V lost 4 bases, and 6 bases had no gene match. Looked up from germline, CDR1 is KGHDR and CDR2 is SFDVKD. The CDR3 length is 15 residues. The CDR3, as DNA: TGTGCCACCAGTGACTCCCGGGACAGGGACTACGAGCAGTACTTC. Its translation is CATSDSRDRDYEQYF.

The rearrangement uses TRBV27 and TRBJ2-3; possibly TRBD2 for D (5 bases). The CDR3 spans 14 residues. Trimming pared 3 bases from V and 5 bases from J, leaving 12 bases between. Germline lookup yields CDR1 MNHEY and CDR2 SMNVEV (reference sequence). CDR3 in DNA: TGTGCCAGCAGTTTCGAGAGGGCCATAGATACGCAGTATTTT. Amino acid sequence: CASSFERAIDTQYF.

V is TRBV6-5 and J is TRBJ2-1; weak D call: TRBD2 (5 bases). CDR3 length equals 15 residues. Trimming removed 7 bases at V and 5 bases at J, with 18 bases between. Germline CDR1 and CDR2: MNHEY and SVGAGI. CDR3 in amino acids: CASILSSGRNNEQFF. The CDR3 region has the DNA TGTGCCAGCATTTTGTCAAGCGGTAGAAACAATGAGCAGTTCTTC.

The gene calls are TRBV5-6 and TRBJ2-5; D may be TRBD2 (6 bases). The V gene's germline CDR1 is SGHDT and CDR2 YYEEEE. Between the trimmed V and J ends, which lost 8 bases and 2 bases, there was a span of 19 bases. The CDR3 sequence is 15 residues long. The CDR3 DNA reads TGTGCCAGTGCGGTGGGGGTCCGGGGGCAAGAGACCCAGTACTTC. Residues: CASAVGVRGQETQYF.

The chain recombines TRBV19 with TRBJ1-1; D is ambiguous. V was pared by 5 bases and J by 7 bases, with 8 bases between. The CDR3 runs to 11 residues. The V gene's germline CDR1 is LNHDA and CDR2 SQIVND (reference sequence). In nucleotides, the CDR3 is TGTGCCAGTAGTTGGAGGGATGAAGCTTTCTTT. This encodes CASSWRDEAFF.

The V call is TRBV29-1, the J call TRBJ2-7; 8 bases map to TRBD2. Germline CDR1 SQVTM, CDR2 ANQGSEA. The CDR3 sequence is 13 residues long. The CDR3 loop reads CSTGGDSPYEQYF. CDR3 DNA: TGCAGTACGGGAGGGGATAGCCCATACGAGCAGTACTTC.

The chain employs TRBV7-2 and TRBJ2-7; 10 bases match TRBD2. The V and J ends lost 1 base and 3 bases, in that order; junction bases with no gene match: 3. The CDR3 has 15 amino acids. In germline, CDR1 is SGHTA, CDR2 FQGNSA. The DNA for the CDR3 is TGTGCCAGCAGCTTAGTACCTAGCGGGAGCTACGAGCAGTACTTC. This translates into CASSLVPSGSYEQYF.

The chain has TRBV7-2 and TRBJ2-1; D is perhaps TRBD1 (5 bases). Germline-derived CDR1 and CDR2 are SGHTA and FQGNSA. The V and J ends lost 1 base and 3 bases respectively, with 10 bases between them. CDR3 length equals 15 residues. The CDR3 sequence: CASSLDKGNYNEQFF. Written as DNA, the CDR3 is TGTGCCAGCAGCTTAGATAAGGGGAACTACAATGAGCAGTTCTTC.

Here the CDR3 reads CASRKGGSSYNEQFF. The CDR3 bases are TGTGCCAGCAGGAAGGGCGGGAGCTCCTACAATGAGCAGTTCTTC. The chain recombines TRBV7-2 with TRBJ2-1; TRBD2 aligns across 7 bases. This CDR3 region has 15 residues. V was clipped by 6 bases and J by 0 bases; unmatched bases: 5. From germline, CDR1 is SGHTA and CDR2 FQGNSA.

The chain links TRBV3-1 (or the pseudogene TRBV3-2) to TRBJ1-1; TRBD1 matches at 9 bases. Germline-derived CDR1 and CDR2 are LGHDT and YNNKEL (reference sequence). After removal of 3 bases from V and 2 bases from J, the junction contained 4 bases not matched to a gene. The CDR3 extends over 15 amino acids. CDR3 residues: CASSHAGQGNTEAFF. CDR3 coding DNA: TGTGCCAGCAGCCATGCGGGACAGGGAAACACTGAAGCTTTCTTT.

The rearrangement joins TRBV27 to TRBJ2-5; 7 bases agree with TRBD2. From germline, CDR1 is MNHEY and CDR2 SMNVEV (reference sequence). The ends lost 3 bases at V and 5 bases at J; junction bases unmatched: 9. The CDR3 runs to 15 residues. The CDR3 reads CASSFGGGPRETQYF. CDR3 sequence (DNA): TGTGCCAGCAGTTTCGGGGGAGGGCCCCGGGAGACCCAGTACTTC.

The genes are TRBV10-3 and TRBJ1-2; D is unclear. V dropped 6 bases and J dropped 4 bases, with 12 bases sitting between them. Germline V gives CDR1 ENHRY, CDR2 SYGVKD. The CDR3 is 13 amino acids. CDR3 in amino acids: CAIRAVGSYGYTF. CDR3 nucleotide sequence: TGTGCCATCAGGGCGGTTGGCTCCTATGGCTACACCTTC.

The chain has TRBV10-3 and TRBJ2-3, with TRBD2 matching over 7 bases. Germline values: CDR1 ENHRY, CDR2 SYGVKD. The CDR3 totals 16 residues. The V and J ends lost 4 bases and 0 bases, in that order; junction bases with no gene match: 7. CDR3 residues: CAISARAGESTDTQYF. The CDR3 DNA is TGTGCCATCAGTGCGCGGGCGGGAGAGAGCACAGATACGCAGTATTTT.

This chain joins TRBV10-1 and TRBJ2-7, with TRBD2 matching 11 bases. The CDR3 has 17 amino acids. J lost 2 bases, V lost 2 bases, and 8 bases had no gene match. Germline-derived CDR1 and CDR2 are WNHNN and SYGVQD (reference sequence). In DNA, the CDR3 is TGCGCCAGCAGTGAGCGTAAACCGGGACTAGCGGCCTACGAGCAGTACTTC. It is translated as CASSERKPGLAAYEQYF.

The chain employs TRBV5-1 and TRBJ1-3, with 11 bases matching TRBD1. This CDR3 region has 17 residues. The V segment lost 1 base and the J segment 2 bases; nucleotides outside the gene matches: 5. Germline V gene data show CDR1 as SGHRS and CDR2 as YFSETQ. This chain's CDR3 is CASSLNPGQGAGNTIYF. CDR3 sequence (DNA): TGCGCCAGCAGCTTGAATCCGGGACAGGGGGCTGGAAACACCATATATTTT.

The rearrangement uses TRBV5-1 and TRBJ2-7; the D gene is possibly TRBD2 (5 bases). The V end was cut by 3 bases, the J end by 2 bases, with 15 bases between. CDR1 SGHRS and CDR2 YFSETQ come from the germline V gene. CDR3 length: 15 amino acids. In DNA, the CDR3 is TGCGCCAGCAGCTCGGGTGGAGCGGCTCCCTACGAGCAGTACTTC. Its translation is CASSSGGAAPYEQYF.

This chain connects TRBV30 to TRBJ1-5, with D unclear. The V gene lost 2 bases and the J gene lost 9 bases, with 17 bases spanning the gap. Germline-derived CDR1 and CDR2 are GTSNPN and SVGIG (reference sequence). The CDR3 contains 14 residues. CDR3 in amino acids: CAWSPGVYGGPQHF. The CDR3 DNA reads TGTGCCTGGAGTCCGGGAGTCTACGGCGGGCCCCAGCATTTT.

This clone was seen only once. This CDR3 reads CASSYFHRGTHEQYF. In DNA, the CDR3 is TGTGCCAGCAGTTACTTCCACAGGGGGACCCACGAGCAGTACTTC. This rearrangement joins TRBV6-2 or TRBV6-3 to TRBJ2-7, with 8 bases fitting TRBD1. This CDR3 region has 15 residues. Germline trimming cut 1 base from V and 5 bases from J; bases unmatched to any gene: 7. Germline V gene data show CDR1 as MNHEY and CDR2 as SVGEGT.